The clone carrying this T cell receptor (beta chain) has only a few counts. This record belongs to a study of control samples from healthy donors and cancer patients. V shed 6 bases, J shed 5 bases, and the junction held 10 bases outside the gene matches. Germline CDR1 and CDR2: SNHLY and FYNNEI. This CDR3 has 14 amino acids. Only in-frame clones appear in the TCRdb table, and some are missing; sequencing was by immunoSEQ multiplex PCR. The table records roughly 170,000 clones, approximately 92% of them present only once. This chain uses TRBV2 with TRBJ2-7, with TRBD1 matching over 7 bases. The sample taken for sequencing was blood. The sequence was obtained from a man aged 18 to 29 in good health. CDR3 coding DNA: TGTGCCAGCAGACCGGGACAGATGTCTGACGAGCAGTACTTC. Its translation: CASRPGQMSDEQYF.